This T cell receptor (beta chain) is drawn from a study of beta chain features in type 1 diabetes. Reverse transcription of all isolated RNA meant that expressed TCRB transcripts were sequenced. The data were produced by immunoSEQ multiplex PCR, yet TCRdb's version contains in-frame clones alone and is incomplete. The data hold about 280,000 clones, with 15% observed a single time. General study results and limits: Across all four CD4+ subsets, people with type 1 diabetes showed modestly shorter TCRB CDR3s.

As for this clone: Its matching antigen is unknown.

V trimming: 4 bases; J trimming: 5 bases; junction bases outside the gene matches: 6. Germline-derived CDR1 and CDR2 are SNHLY and FYNNEI. The CDR3 extends over 15 amino acids. The chain links TRBV2 to TRBJ2-5; 11 bases match TRBD2. The clonotype originates from a man between 18 and 35 years old with type 1 diabetes. What was sequenced was naive CD4+ T cells from blood. The CDR3: CASSVRIAGGETQYF. CDR3 nucleotide sequence: TGTGCCAGCAGTGTGAGGATAGCGGGGGGGGAGACCCAGTACTTC.